The 23 T cell receptor beta chains below were found in one sample sequenced in a study of cytomegalovirus exposure and HLA in healthy donors. The PCR ran on 60 Vbeta and 13 Jbeta primers. Profiled with immunoSEQ multiplex PCR; TCRdb holds only in-frame clones, not every one. The sample contains roughly 140,000 clones, roughly 79% of which appear only once. Source material: PBMCs. All receptors come from a woman aged 55-75 years in good health and CMV-seropositive.

The table lists this clone with a few counts. J is TRBJ1-1 and V is TRBV19, with D uncertain. Germline CDR1 LNHDA, CDR2 SQIVND (reference sequence). Deletions cut 3 bases from V and 5 bases from J, with 10 bases between. This CDR3 contains 13 residues. The CDR3 region is CASSIGVETEAFF. CDR3 sequence (DNA): TGTGCCAGTAGTATCGGGGTAGAGACTGAAGCTTTCTTT.

The chain employs TRBV6-1 and TRBJ1-3, with D maybe TRBD1 (5 bases). V lost 6 bases, J lost 4 bases, and 7 bases lay in between. There are 12 residues in the CDR3. Germline CDR1 is MNHNS and CDR2 is SASEGT. CDR3 in amino acids: CASRTEGNTIYF. In DNA form, the CDR3 reads TGTGCCAGCAGGACAGAAGGAAACACCATATATTTT.

The rearrangement uses TRBV28 and TRBJ2-7, with 7 bases that match TRBD2. The trim removed 10 bases at V and 4 bases at J, leaving 10 bases unmatched. Germline CDR1 is MDHEN and CDR2 is SYDVKM. The CDR3 runs 13 residues. Here the CDR3 DNA reads TGTGCCACCAATGGGAGGGCCACATACGAGCAGTACTTC. Translating gives CATNGRATYEQYF.

As for this clone: A junction boundary mismatches the germline segment, possibly from a read error. This sequence joins TRBV19 and TRBJ1-2; TRBD1 might be the D (5 bases). The CDR3 extends over 14 amino acids. Germline values: CDR1 LNHDA, CDR2 SQIVND (reference sequence). The CDR3 bases are TGTGCCAGCTCCATAGACCGCGGGGCGTATGACTACACCTTC. Protein product: CASSIDRGAYDYTF.

CDR3 nucleotide sequence: TGTGCCAGCAGTTTATCGGGGCTATACAATGAGCAGTTCTTC. Its translation is CASSLSGLYNEQFF. The chain combines TRBV27 with TRBJ2-1; weak D call: TRBD1 (5 bases). The CDR3 runs 14 residues. The V end was cut by 0 bases, the J end by 4 bases, with 7 bases between. Germline values: CDR1 MNHEY, CDR2 SMNVEV (reference sequence).

CDR3 in DNA: TGTGCCTGGAGTGTATTCGGCAGGGGTCCAGGGAGCGGGGAGCTGTTTTTT. Its protein product is CAWSVFGRGPGSGELFF. The chain couples TRBV30 to TRBJ2-2, with D possibly being TRBD1 (6 bases). The ends were cut back, 0 bases at V and 7 bases at J, with 21 bases in the middle. From germline, CDR1 is GTSNPN and CDR2 SVGIG (reference sequence). The CDR3 length is 17 residues.

The gene calls are TRBV4-3 and TRBJ1-1; D is uncertain. The CDR3 totals 14 residues. The V end was cut by 4 bases, the J end by 4 bases, with 13 bases between. Germline V gives CDR1 LGHNA, CDR2 YSLEER. The CDR3 is CASSLLLRGTEAFF. The CDR3 DNA reads TGCGCCAGCAGCCTCCTCTTGCGAGGCACTGAAGCTTTCTTT.

This chain links TRBV7-3 with TRBJ2-3; D is perhaps TRBD2 (6 bases). Germline V gene lookup returns CDR1 SGHTA and CDR2 FQGTGA. There are 14 residues in the CDR3. V was clipped by 1 base and J by 2 bases, with 7 bases between them. The CDR3 spells CASSLSGNTDTQYF. DNA of the CDR3: TGTGCCAGCAGCTTAAGCGGGAACACAGATACGCAGTATTTT.

V and J are TRBV7-9 and TRBJ2-1; 7 bases are a match to TRBD2. V trimming: 4 bases; J trimming: 4 bases; junction bases outside the gene matches: 10. Germline V gene lookup returns CDR1 SEHNR and CDR2 FQNEAQ (reference sequence). The CDR3 runs 16 residues. The CDR3 sequence is CASSSAESSGYNEQFF. In DNA, the CDR3 is TGTGCCAGCAGCTCAGCCGAGTCTAGCGGATACAATGAGCAGTTCTTC.

The V gene is TRBV5-6, the J gene TRBJ2-5, with TRBD2 identical over 9 bases. This CDR3 comprises 15 residues. Germline trimming cut 1 base from V and 2 bases from J; bases unmatched to any gene: 3. CDR1 SGHDT and CDR2 YYEEEE come from the germline V gene. The CDR3 nucleotides are TGTGCCAGCAGCTTGCTAGCGGGGATTCAAGAGACCCAGTACTTC. Translated, it gives CASSLLAGIQETQYF.

Concerning this clone: The sample holds other DNA sequences that translate to the same CDR3. The chain uses TRBV28 and TRBJ2-3, with a tentative D call TRBD2 (6 bases). Germline loops: CDR1 MDHEN, CDR2 SYDVKM. With 4 bases removed from V and 1 base from J, the gap between germline ends came to 6 bases. This CDR3 spans 13 amino acids. The CDR3, as DNA: TGTGCCAGCAGTTCGGGGGGCACAGATACGCAGTATTTT. Protein product: CASSSGGTDTQYF.

This chain connects TRBV28 to TRBJ2-5; 7 nucleotides match TRBD2. V shed 7 bases, J shed 3 bases, and the junction held 8 bases outside the gene matches. Germline V gene data show CDR1 as MDHEN and CDR2 as SYDVKM. The CDR3 totals 14 residues. The CDR3, as DNA: TGTGCCAGCACGAGGAGCGGGACTAAAGAGACCCAGTACTTC. Translated: CASTRSGTKETQYF. The full variable domain, in which reference TRBV28 and TRBJ2-5 provide the parts outside the CDR3, is DVKVTQSSRYLVKRTGEKVFLECVQDMDHENMFWYRQDPGLGLRLIYFSYDVKMKEKGDIPEGYSVSREKKERFSLILESASTNQTSMYLCASTRSGTKETQYFGPGTRLLVL.

V usage is TRBV30 and J usage is TRBJ1-1, with D perhaps TRBD1 (5 bases). The germline V gene encodes CDR1 GTSNPN and CDR2 SVGIG (reference sequence). The CDR3 is 12 amino acids. Trimming left V 3 bases short and J 5 bases short, with 10 bases between. CDR3 residues: CAWRGGRTEAFF. CDR3 nucleotide sequence: TGTGCCTGGAGGGGGGGTCGGACTGAAGCTTTCTTT.

V usage is TRBV19 and J usage is TRBJ2-5, with 10 bases fitting TRBD2. CDR1 and CDR2 (germline): LNHDA, SQIVND (reference sequence). This CDR3 region has 14 residues. V was clipped by 5 bases and J by 5 bases; unmatched bases: 5. The CDR3 region is CASSGLAGVETQYF. CDR3 DNA: TGTGCCAGTAGTGGCCTAGCGGGAGTGGAGACCCAGTACTTC.

This chain connects TRBV19 to TRBJ2-1; the match to TRBD2 covers 7 bases. This CDR3 is built from 16 residues. V shed 6 bases and J 6 bases; nucleotides not matched to a gene: 14. Germline V lookup: CDR1 LNHDA, CDR2 SQIVND (reference sequence). CDR3 sequence: CASRGSGKAVLNEQFF. CDR3 coding DNA: TGTGCCAGTAGGGGGAGCGGGAAGGCCGTACTCAATGAGCAGTTCTTC.

The J gene is TRBJ2-5, the V gene TRBV4-1, with TRBD2 matching over 7 bases. The CDR3 totals 15 residues. V dropped 0 bases and J dropped 5; count of bases not matched to a gene: 6. Germline CDR1 and CDR2: MGHRA and YSYEKL. CDR3 sequence reads: CASSQEGRGGETQYF. As DNA, the CDR3 is TGCGCCAGCAGCCAAGAAGGGAGGGGCGGGGAGACCCAGTACTTC.

The CDR3 loop is CASSFMDRDGNEQFF. CDR3 nucleotide sequence: TGTGCCAGCAGCTTTATGGACAGGGATGGCAATGAGCAGTTCTTC. The V and J genes are TRBV7-2 and TRBJ2-1, with 8 bases fitting TRBD1. V was pared by 3 bases and J by 6 bases, with 7 bases of the junction left unmatched. This CDR3 has 15 residues. Germline V gene sequence: CDR1 SGHTA, CDR2 FQGNSA.

This clone was detected once. The chain couples TRBV11-1 to TRBJ2-1; 7 bases line up with TRBD2. Germline V lookup: CDR1 SGHAT, CDR2 FQDESV (reference sequence). This CDR3 comprises 14 residues. With V trimmed by 4 bases and J by 8 bases, 8 bases remained unmatched. The CDR3 DNA is TGTGCCAGCAGCTCCCAGCGACTAGCCGATGAGCAGTTCTTC. Translating it yields CASSSQRLADEQFF.

The sample holds a few counts of this clone. The chain joins TRBV25-1 to TRBJ2-7; perhaps TRBD1 as D (5 bases). The germline gives CDR1 MGHDK, CDR2 SYGVNS. Trimming took off 4 bases at V and 1 base at J, with 14 bases between the two ends. The CDR3 has 15 residues. This CDR3 is CASSVYGPGSYEQYF. The CDR3 nucleotides are TGTGCCAGCAGTGTATACGGCCCAGGGTCCTACGAGCAGTACTTC.

V is TRBV19 and J is TRBJ1-3; D gene ambiguous. The V gene lost 7 bases and the J gene lost 0 bases, with 10 bases spanning the gap. Germline assignment: CDR1 LNHDA and CDR2 SQIVND (reference sequence). The CDR3 has 14 amino acids. CDR3 loop: CASKTSNSGNTIYF. The CDR3 DNA is TGTGCCAGTAAAACGAGTAACTCTGGAAACACCATATATTTT. Variable domain in full (rest from reference TRBV19 and TRBJ1-3): DGGITQSPKYLFRKEGQNVTLSCEQNLNHDAMYWYRQDPGQGLRLIYYSQIVNDFQKGDIAEGYSVSREKKESFPLTVTSAQKNPTAFYLCASKTSNSGNTIYFGEGSWLTVV.

CDR3 DNA: TGTGCCAGCAGTCCAGGGTTCCAGGGTGGCTACACCTTC. Protein product: CASSPGFQGGYTF. This chain links TRBV7-2 with TRBJ1-2; D possibly corresponds to TRBD1 (5 bases). V was shortened by 6 bases and J by 7 bases, with 15 bases between the two germline ends. The germline gives CDR1 SGHTA, CDR2 FQGNSA. This CDR3 comprises 13 residues.

V gene TRBV11-2 combines with J gene TRBJ2-5, with D perhaps TRBD1 (6 bases). CDR1 is SGHAT, CDR2 FQNNGV, per germline. This CDR3 contains 14 residues. With 5 bases removed from V and 1 base from J, the gap between germline ends came to 11 bases. Here the CDR3 DNA reads TGTGCCAGCAGCGAACAGGGTCTCCAAGAGACCCAGTACTTC. It encodes CASSEQGLQETQYF.

Comment on this clone: One junction end disagrees with the germline gene, perhaps due to a read error. This sequence joins TRBV7-7 and TRBJ2-7, with D perhaps TRBD2 (5 bases). CDR1 is SSHAT, CDR2 FNYEAQ, per germline (reference sequence). The length of the CDR3 is 15 residues. The CDR3 is CASSLGVGETYEQYF. CDR3 DNA: TGTGCTAGCAGCTTAGGAGTCGGGGAAACCTACGAGCAGTACTTC.